Listed below are T cell receptor beta chains from one sample, sequenced in a study of beta chain features in type 1 diabetes. The method was immunoSEQ multiplex PCR; TCRdb's version includes in-frame clones alone and lacks a portion of them. The sample lists around 500,000 clones, about an eighth seen once, with about 0.042% in the top ten. Sequences were obtained from naive CD4+ T cells from blood. The receptors were gathered from a woman aged 18-30 years in good health. CDR3s include the opening cysteine and the closing phenylalanine or tryptophan. A D gene is named only where the DNA matches it firmly. For some rows the clone size is stated as once, few or many, or as a class when expanded; others skip it.

TRBJ2-3 | TRBV7-3 | TRBD2 | few | CASSLTGTITDTQYF | TGTGCCAGCAGCTTAACGGGGACTATCACAGATACGCAGTATTTT
TRBJ2-1 | TRBV19 | NA | few | CASSISLIDEQFF | TGTGCCAGTAGTATAAGCCTCATCGATGAGCAGTTCTTC
TRBJ1-5 | TRBV25-1 | NA | NA | CASSRAWLCRPQHF | TGTGCCAGCAGTAGGGCCTGGCTGTGCCGGCCCCAGCATTTT
TRBJ2-1 | TRBV27 | TRBD1 | few | CASSLLGTGEHNEQFF | TGTGCCAGCAGTTTATTGGGGACAGGGGAACACAATGAGCAGTTCTTC
TRBJ2-7 | TRBV30 | TRBD1 | few | CAWSWGQGYEQYF | TGTGCCTGGAGTTGGGGACAGGGCTACGAGCAGTACTTC
TRBJ2-5 | TRBV27 | NA | NA | CASSLSSRAQETQYF | TGTGCCAGCAGTTTATCTAGTAGGGCCCAAGAGACCCAGTACTTC
TRBJ2-3 | TRBV30 | NA | few | CAWSQDTTDTQYF | TGTGCCTGGAGTCAGGATACTACAGATACGCAGTATTTT
TRBJ2-1 | TRBV7-3 | TRBD2 | NA | CASSPSGGTYNEQFF | TGTGCCAGCAGCCCAAGCGGGGGGACCTACAATGAGCAGTTCTTC
TRBJ2-3 | TRBV7-3 | TRBD2 | few | CASAGGGHTDTQYF | TGTGCCTCCGCCGGCGGGGGTCACACAGATACGCAGTATTTT
TRBJ1-2 | TRBV4-2 | NA | NA | CASSQDTGTSYGYTF | TGTGCCAGCAGCCAAGATACGGGCACCTCATATGGCTACACCTTC
TRBJ2-7 | TRBV15 | NA | NA | CAARRSYYYEQYF | TGTGCCGCGAGACGGAGCTACTACTACGAGCAGTACTTC
TRBJ2-2 | TRBV7-2 | NA | NA | CASSLGTGGGELFF | TGTGCCAGCAGCTTAGGGACGGGCGGCGGGGAGCTGTTTTTT
TRBJ1-1 | TRBV29-1 | TRBD1 | few | CSTDRAVDTEAFF | TGCAGCACCGACAGGGCCGTTGACACTGAAGCTTTCTTT
TRBJ2-4 | TRBV4-2 | TRBD2 | few | CASSQSSGVAKNIQYF | TGTGCCAGCAGCCAATCAAGCGGGGTGGCCAAAAACATTCAGTACTTC